The 19 T cell receptor beta chains reported below all come from one sample, sequenced in a study of blood T cells in healthy people across ages. Through a sample-barcoded 5' primer and a J-beta primer mix, a second PCR was run for about 6 to 11 cycles. TCRdb itself ran the 5' RACE reads through MiXCR, one entry per CDR3 protein. The data show some 550,000 distinct CDR3 sequences, under 55% seen once. Sample: blood. The receptors here all came from a man at least 80 years old in good health.

This clonotype was seen a few times. The V gene is TRBV11-3, the J gene TRBJ2-5; 9 positions match TRBD1. The CDR3 is 15 amino acids. Per the germline V gene, CDR1 is SGHNT and CDR2 is YENEEA. The J segment lost 5 bases and the V segment lost 5 bases, leaving 9 bases of the junction unmatched. DNA for the CDR3: TGTGCCAGCAGCCCGGGGACAGGGAGTATTGAGACCCAGTACTTC. It translates to CASSPGTGSIETQYF.

This clonotype was counted a few times. This sequence joins TRBV29-1 and TRBJ2-4; D not certain. The J call may not be correct, given that the DNA end is closer to TRBJ2-7. The CDR3 runs 11 residues. From germline, CDR1 is SQVTM and CDR2 ANQGSEA. CDR3 sequence reads: CSVLKSYEQYF. DNA of the CDR3: TGCAGCGTTCTTAAGTCGTACGAGCAGTACTTC.

V and J are TRBV11-3 and TRBJ2-3; unclear D gene. The length of the CDR3 is 15 residues. The V gene's germline CDR1 is SGHNT and CDR2 YENEEA. The V and J ends lost 5 bases and 1 base respectively, with 13 bases between them. The chain's CDR3 is CASSPDGVRTDTQYF. Here the CDR3 DNA reads TGTGCCAGCAGCCCCGATGGGGTCCGCACAGATACGCAGTATTTT.

The V call is TRBV15, the J call TRBJ2-7; 9 bases match TRBD1. With V trimmed by 1 base and J by 5 bases, 9 bases remained unmatched. Germline assignment: CDR1 LNHNV and CDR2 YYDKDF (reference sequence). The CDR3 totals 16 residues. The chain's CDR3 is CATSRAPPGQGNEQYF. In nucleotides, the CDR3 is TGTGCCACCAGCAGAGCTCCTCCGGGACAGGGAAACGAGCAGTACTTC.

The chain links TRBV2 to TRBJ1-2; D unresolved. CDR1 and CDR2 from the germline V gene are SNHLY and FYNNEI. V gave up 3 bases and J gave up 6 bases, with 5 bases separating them. The CDR3 is made up of 11 amino acids. As DNA, the CDR3 is TGTGCCAGCAGTGACGTGAATGGCTACACCTTC. Translated, it gives CASSDVNGYTF.

This clonotype was seen a handful of times. This chain uses TRBV5-1 with TRBJ2-3; D gene uncertain. Trimming left V 1 base short and J 4 bases short, with 10 bases between. The CDR3 has 14 amino acids. Looked up from germline, CDR1 is SGHRS and CDR2 is YFSETQ. The CDR3 here is CASSLKLKADTQYF. In DNA form, the CDR3 reads TGCGCCAGCAGCTTGAAACTGAAGGCAGATACGCAGTATTTT. The full variable domain, completed using reference TRBV5-1 and TRBJ2-3, is KAGVTQTPRYLIKTRGQQVTLSCSPISGHRSVSWYQQTPGQGLQFLFEYFSETQRNKGNFPGRFSGRQFSNSRSEMNVSTLELGDSALYLCASSLKLKADTQYFGPGTRLTVL.

The chain couples TRBV2 to TRBJ2-5; no definite D call. Trimming shortened V by 3 bases and J by 5 bases, and 7 bases separated the two germline ends. CDR1 is SNHLY and CDR2 is FYNNEI in the germline V gene. The CDR3 covers 12 residues. The CDR3 DNA reads TGTGCCAGCAGTGAGGATTGGGAGACCCAGTACTTC. This codes for CASSEDWETQYF.

V usage is TRBV20-1 and J usage is TRBJ2-1, with TRBD2 matching 8 bases. Trimming took 1 base from V and 5 from J; bases not matched to a gene: 13. Germline CDR1 is DFQATT and CDR2 is SNEGSKA (reference sequence). CDR3 length: 17 residues. The chain's CDR3 is CSARGPWRSGRDNEQFF. The CDR3 nucleotides are TGCAGTGCTAGAGGCCCCTGGAGGAGCGGGAGAGACAATGAGCAGTTCTTC.

To note about this clonotype: At one boundary the junction diverges from the germline segment, which might be a read error. J is TRBJ2-5 and V is TRBV12-3 or TRBV12-4, with D possibly matching TRBD2 (5 bases). The CDR3 contains 15 residues. Written as DNA, the CDR3 is TGTGCCAGCAGTTTTCTCCGGGATCTCCAAGAGGCCCAGTACTTC. Protein product: CASSFLRDLQEAQYF.

This clonotype was counted at least ten times. The CDR3 nucleotides read TGTGCCAGCAGCCGGGCCCCCACAGATACGCAGTATTTT. This sequence encodes CASSRAPTDTQYF. The genes are TRBV6-6 and TRBJ2-3, with D hard to call. The V end lost 6 bases, the J end lost 2 bases, and 9 bases lay between the germline ends. Germline V gene sequence: CDR1 MNHNY, CDR2 SVGAGI (reference sequence). The CDR3 is made up of 13 amino acids.

The chain carries TRBV7-9 and TRBJ1-1; 8 bases align to TRBD1. The CDR3 loop spans 15 amino acids. With V trimmed by 6 bases and J by 3 bases, 9 bases remained unmatched. Per germline, CDR1 SEHNR and CDR2 FQNEAQ (reference sequence). CDR3 nucleotides: TGTGCCAGCAGTCTCCGACAGGGGAGGGACACTGAAGCTTTCTTT. This sequence encodes CASSLRQGRDTEAFF.

V usage is TRBV28 and J usage is TRBJ2-5; no firm D call. The J call may be in error: the DNA end matches TRBJ2-7 better. This CDR3 region has 17 residues. The germline CDR1 and CDR2 sequences are MDHEN and SYDVKM. CDR3 in DNA: TGTGCCAGCAGTTCGCCTCGGGCCACCGGAACCCTAATCGAGCAGTACTTC. The encoded protein is CASSSPRATGTLIEQYF.

This chain links TRBV20-1 with TRBJ2-1, with TRBD2 identical over 9 bases. The CDR3 covers 14 residues. Germline-derived CDR1 and CDR2 are DFQATT and SNEGSKA (reference sequence). With 6 bases clipped from V and 4 bases from J, the junction kept 7 bases outside the gene matches. CDR3 bases: TGCAGTGCCACGAGCGGGGGGCGTTACAATGAGCAGTTCTTC. Amino acid sequence: CSATSGGRYNEQFF.

The chain joins TRBV7-9 to TRBJ2-1; 8 nucleotides line up with TRBD2. This CDR3 is built from 15 residues. J lost 7 bases, V lost 5 bases, and 10 bases had no gene match. Germline CDR1 and CDR2: SEHNR and FQNEAQ (reference sequence). The CDR3, as DNA: TGTGCCAGCAGCCTAAAGGGACTAGTGGGAAATGAGCAGTTCTTC. Translated, it gives CASSLKGLVGNEQFF.

The chain employs TRBV7-9 and TRBJ2-1, with D perhaps being TRBD1 or TRBD2 (5 bases each). The V and J ends lost 4 bases and 5 bases respectively, with 9 bases between them. Germline V gives CDR1 SEHNR, CDR2 FQNEAQ (reference sequence). This CDR3 has 13 residues. The CDR3 DNA reads as TGTGCCAGCAGCTGGGACGCGCACAATGAGCAGTTCTTC. This codes for CASSWDAHNEQFF.

This clonotype has a handful of counts. The rearrangement joins TRBV7-2 to TRBJ2-3; no firm D call. CDR1 is SGHTA, CDR2 FQGNSA, per germline. V was trimmed by 5 bases and J by 5 bases, leaving 11 bases between them. This CDR3 comprises 13 residues. The CDR3 nucleotides are TGTGCCAGCAGCAATACGATTCTAGATACGCAGTATTTT. As protein: CASSNTILDTQYF.

This sequence joins TRBV7-9 and TRBJ1-1; no clear D gene. V was trimmed by 6 bases and J by 1 base, leaving 9 bases between them. Germline CDR1 SEHNR, CDR2 FQNEAQ (reference sequence). This CDR3 is 13 amino acids long. The CDR3 sequence: CASSMRGNTEAFF. Written as DNA, the CDR3 is TGTGCCAGCAGTATGCGGGGGAACACTGAAGCTTTCTTT. Drawing the rest from reference TRBV7-9 and TRBJ1-1, the complete variable domain is DTGVSQNPRHKITKRGQNVTFRCDPISEHNRLYWYRQTLGQGPEFLTYFQNEAQLEKSRLLSDRFSAERPKGSFSTLEIQRTEQGDSAMYLCASSMRGNTEAFFGQGTRLTVV.

This clonotype was seen only a few times. The genes are TRBV7-9 and TRBJ2-7; a weak D match, TRBD1 (5 bases). The germline V gene has CDR1 SEHNR and CDR2 FQNEAQ (reference sequence). Trimming pared 3 bases from V and 5 bases from J, leaving 14 bases between. CDR3 length: 14 residues. The CDR3 loop reads CASSFPGSFDEQYF. CDR3 in DNA: TGTGCCAGCAGCTTCCCAGGGTCGTTCGACGAGCAGTACTTC.

The rearrangement links TRBV5-1 to TRBJ2-5; D is perhaps TRBD1 or TRBD2 (5 bases each). V was pared by 0 bases and J by 4 bases, with 16 bases between. This CDR3 spans 16 amino acids. Germline CDR1 SGHRS, CDR2 YFSETQ. The CDR3 DNA is TGCGCCAGCAGCTTGGTGTACGGGACGTACCTAGAGACCCAGTACTTC. It specifies CASSLVYGTYLETQYF.